This T cell receptor beta chain was profiled in a study of PD-1 blockade in mismatch repair-deficient tumors. About the research overall: Patients had approximately 11 mismatch repair-deficient cancer types and were previously treated and progressing. Overall study findings and caveats: Rapid post-treatment expansion, then contraction, generally preceding radiologic response, marked tumor-resident clones.

The method was immunoSEQ multiplex PCR; TCRdb's version includes in-frame clones alone and lacks a portion of them. Of approximately 63,000 clones in the sample, about 91% were seen once. The trim removed 4 bases at V and 4 bases at J, leaving 5 bases unmatched. CDR1 is MNHEY, CDR2 SMNVEV, per germline (reference sequence). CDR3 length: 15 residues. Every patient had mismatch repair deficiency by PCR or immunohistochemistry. TCR sequencing covered a few patients who responded to pembrolizumab. As to this clone: The antigen is undetermined.

This chain uses TRBV27 with TRBJ2-7, with 12 bases lining up with TRBD2. The source material was peripheral blood, sampled 52 weeks after starting pembrolizumab. The TCR was taken from an adult with mismatch repair-deficient cancer. The CDR3, as DNA: TGTGCCAGCAGTTATGGGGGACTAGCGGGTTACGAGCAGTACTTC. Encoded protein: CASSYGGLAGYEQYF.